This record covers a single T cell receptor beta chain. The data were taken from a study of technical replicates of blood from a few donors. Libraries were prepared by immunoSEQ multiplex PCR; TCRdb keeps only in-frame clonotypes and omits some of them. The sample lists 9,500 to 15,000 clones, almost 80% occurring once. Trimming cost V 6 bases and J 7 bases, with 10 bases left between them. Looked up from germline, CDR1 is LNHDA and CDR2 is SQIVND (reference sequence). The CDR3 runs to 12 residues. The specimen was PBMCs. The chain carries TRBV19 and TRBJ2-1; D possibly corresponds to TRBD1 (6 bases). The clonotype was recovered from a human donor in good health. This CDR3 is CASRTGRNEQFF. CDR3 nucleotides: TGTGCCAGTAGGACAGGACGAAATGAGCAGTTCTTC. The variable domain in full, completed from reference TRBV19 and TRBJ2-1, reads DGGITQSPKYLFRKEGQNVTLSCEQNLNHDAMYWYRQDPGQGLRLIYYSQIVNDFQKGDIAEGYSVSREKKESFPLTVTSAQKNPTAFYLCASRTGRNEQFFGPGTRLTVL.